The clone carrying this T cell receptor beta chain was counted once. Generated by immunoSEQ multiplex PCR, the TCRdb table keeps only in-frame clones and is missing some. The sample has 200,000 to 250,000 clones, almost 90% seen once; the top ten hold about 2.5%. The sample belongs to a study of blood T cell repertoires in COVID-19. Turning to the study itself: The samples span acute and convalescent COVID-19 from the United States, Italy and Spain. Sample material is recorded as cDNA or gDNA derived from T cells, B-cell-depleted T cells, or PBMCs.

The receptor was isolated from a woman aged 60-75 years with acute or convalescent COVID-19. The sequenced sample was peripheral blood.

The CDR3 coding sequence is TGTGCCAGCAGTTCACTCTACAGGGGTTCTGGGGCCAACGTCCTGACTTTC. Translated, it gives CASSSLYRGSGANVLTF. This rearrangement joins TRBV27 to TRBJ2-6; 7 bases agree with TRBD1. Germline-derived CDR1 and CDR2 are MNHEY and SMNVEV (reference sequence). There are 17 residues in the CDR3. V shed 4 bases, J shed 1 base, and the junction held 7 bases outside the gene matches.